The T cell receptor (beta chain) described here comes from a study of human T cells and chemical hapten exposure. This clonotype has only a few counts. Total RNA was isolated from unfractionated whole blood. Trimming removed 10 bases at V and 7 bases at J, with 17 bases between. The CDR3 length is 13 residues. Per the germline V gene, CDR1 is MNHNY and CDR2 is SVGAGI (reference sequence). Library preparation tagged each individual cDNA molecule with a unique molecular identifier. From the 5' RACE reads, TCRdb called clonotypes with MiXCR, one entry per CDR3 protein. The table records about 81,000 distinct CDR3 sequences, about 15% of them present only once.

The receptor's source is a female donor in good health. The V and J genes are TRBV6-6 and TRBJ1-5; maybe TRBD1 (6 bases). Here the CDR3 DNA reads TGTGCCACCAGGGGTGGGGGACGGCAGCCCCAGCATTTT. Translation: CATRGGGRQPQHF.